This T cell receptor (beta chain) was obtained from a study of blood T cells in healthy people across ages. Each individual donor underwent a draw of 8 to 10 milliliters of peripheral blood. A J-beta primer mix and a sample-barcoded 5' primer were used in a second PCR of roughly 6 to 11 cycles. TCRdb recomputed calls from the 5' RACE reads with MiXCR, one row per CDR3 protein. The sample holds nearly 800,000 distinct CDR3 sequences; just over 55% are singletons and the top ten take under 30%. The CDR3 consists of 15 residues. Germline V lookup: CDR1 DFQATT, CDR2 SNEGSKA (reference sequence). Input material: blood. The chain recombines TRBV20-1 with TRBJ2-7; 10 positions match TRBD2. The DNA end lines up better with TRBJ2-5; the J call may be wrong. The sequence came from a man aged 40-55 years in good health. The CDR3 spells CSASAASGGGETQYF. As DNA, the CDR3 is TGCAGTGCTAGCGCGGCTAGCGGGGGAGGGGAGACCCAGTACTTC.